Listed below are T cell receptor beta chains from one sample, sequenced in a study of shared clonotypes between healthy human individuals. The data were produced by immunoSEQ multiplex PCR, yet TCRdb's version contains in-frame clones alone and is incomplete. Found here are around 1.9 million clones, 90% to 95% of them singletons; the top ten hold 1.5% to 2%. The sample was naive CD8+ T cells from PBMCs. These TCRs come from a man younger than 35 in good health. Some clones in this sample may be carry-over from other donors' samples. Each CDR3 is given with its conserved first and last residue. A D gene is named only where the DNA matches it firmly. For some rows the clone size is stated as once, few or many, or as a class when expanded; others skip it.

TRBV5-1	.	13	TRBJ2-7	.	CASSLASDYEQYF	TGCGCCAGCAGCTTAGCTAGCGACTACGAGCAGTACTTC
TRBV28	.	13	TRBJ1-2	.	CASSLLALGGYTF	TGTGCCAGCAGTTTATTGGCTCTCGGTGGCTACACCTTC
TRBV27	.	15	TRBJ2-6	.	CASSTGNPGANVLTF	TGTGCCAGCAGCACAGGGAATCCCGGGGCCAACGTCCTGACTTTC
TRBV7-8	.	13	TRBJ2-1	few	CASSLGRLGEQFF	TGTGCCAGCAGCTTAGGACGACTAGGTGAGCAGTTCTTC
TRBV19	TRBD2	16	TRBJ2-1	.	CASSVETSGAYNEQFF	TGTGCCAGTAGTGTGGAGACTAGCGGTGCCTACAATGAGCAGTTCTTC
TRBV7-9	.	14	TRBJ1-2	.	CASSTITASDGYTF	TGTGCCAGCAGCACCATCACGGCGTCGGATGGCTACACCTTC
TRBV2	.	15	TRBJ1-5	.	CASSEASGANQPQHF	TGTGCCAGCAGTGAAGCGAGCGGGGCAAACCAGCCCCAGCATTTT
TRBV19	TRBD1	15	TRBJ1-1	.	CASSITYRGITEAFF	TGTGCCAGTAGTATTACTTACAGGGGGATAACTGAAGCTTTCTTT
TRBV2	.	11	TRBJ2-7	.	CASVGDYEQYF	TGTGCCAGCGTGGGGGACTACGAGCAGTACTTC
TRBV7-8	.	13	TRBJ1-1	.	CASSLGGNSEAFF	TGTGCCAGCAGCTTAGGAGGAAACTCTGAAGCTTTCTTT
TRBV19	.	14	TRBJ2-7	once	CASSIGLPSYEQYF	TGTGCCAGTAGTATTGGTCTCCCTTCCTACGAGCAGTACTTC
TRBV30	.	13	TRBJ2-7	.	CAWSFGKFYEQYF	TGTGCCTGGAGTTTCGGGAAATTCTACGAGCAGTACTTC
TRBV5-4	.	15	TRBJ2-3	.	CASSFSRDRTDTQYF	TGTGCCAGCAGCTTTTCCCGGGACCGCACAGATACGCAGTATTTT
TRBV11-3	TRBD2	16	TRBJ2-7	.	CASSLQRTSGCYEQYF	TGTGCCAGCAGCTTACAAAGGACTAGCGGGTGCTACGAGCAGTACTTC
TRBV7-9	TRBD1	14	TRBJ1-1	.	CASSYDRVQAEAFF	TGTGCCAGCAGCTATGACAGGGTTCAAGCTGAAGCTTTCTTT
TRBV10-3	.	20	TRBJ2-6	.	CAISESGGPGAYSGANVLTF	TGTGCCATCAGTGAGTCGGGCGGACCTGGGGCCTACTCTGGGGCCAACGTCCTGACTTTC
TRBV28	.	15	TRBJ1-1	.	CASSFHSGINTEAFF	TGTGCCAGCAGTTTTCACAGCGGAATCAACACTGAAGCTTTCTTT
TRBV6-1	.	12	TRBJ1-5	.	CASSPWNQPQHF	TGTGCCAGCAGCCCCTGGAATCAGCCCCAGCATTTT
TRBV9	.	14	TRBJ2-1	once	CASSVAPGISEQFF	TGTGCCAGCAGCGTAGCTCCCGGGATCAGTGAGCAGTTCTTC
TRBV9	TRBD1	13	TRBJ2-2	.	CASRSPGGGELFF	TGTGCCAGCAGATCCCCAGGGGGCGGGGAGCTGTTTTTT
TRBV19	TRBD1	15	TRBJ1-1	few	CASSVNRGGRTEAFF	TGTGCCAGTAGTGTTAACAGGGGCGGTAGGACTGAAGCTTTCTTT
TRBV27	.	14	TRBJ2-3	.	CASRRDRSTDTQYF	TGTGCCAGCAGGCGGGACAGATCCACAGATACGCAGTATTTT
TRBV19	TRBD2	17	TRBJ2-7	.	CASSWTWTSGRNYEQYF	TGTGCCAGTAGTTGGACCTGGACTAGCGGGAGGAACTACGAGCAGTACTTC
TRBV7-2	.	14	TRBJ2-4	once	CASRPSGPGNIQYF	TGTGCCAGCAGACCTTCGGGGCCAGGGAACATTCAGTACTTC
TRBV27	TRBD1	17	TRBJ1-2	.	CASSPEDGRGRNYGYTF	TGTGCCAGCAGTCCAGAGGACGGCAGGGGGCGTAACTATGGCTACACCTTC
TRBV7-6	.	14	TRBJ2-1	once	CASRPSPAYNEQFF	TGTGCCAGCCGCCCCAGTCCCGCCTACAATGAGCAGTTCTTC
TRBV19	.	13	TRBJ1-1	.	CASSRTPRTEAFF	TGTGCCAGTAGTCGGACCCCCCGCACTGAAGCTTTCTTT
TRBV6-5	.	14	TRBJ2-5	once	CASSPESGGETQYF	TGTGCCAGCAGTCCCGAGTCGGGCGGGGAGACCCAGTACTTC
TRBV10-2	.	16	TRBJ2-1	.	CASSEGGISSYNEQFF	TGCGCCAGCAGTGAAGGGGGGATTAGCTCCTACAATGAGCAGTTCTTC
TRBV11-2	TRBD1	15	TRBJ2-5	.	CASSYGTGGMETQYF	TGTGCCAGCAGCTACGGGACAGGGGGTATGGAGACCCAGTACTTC
TRBV30	.	13	TRBJ1-1	few	CAWSVVGGTEAFF	TGTGCCTGGAGTGTAGTAGGAGGGACTGAAGCTTTCTTT
TRBV9	.	15	TRBJ2-7	.	CASSVDFSRSYEQYF	TGTGCCAGCAGCGTAGATTTCTCCCGATCCTACGAGCAGTACTTC
TRBV27	.	13	TRBJ1-1	.	CASSFSPFTEAFF	TGTGCCAGCAGTTTTAGCCCCTTCACTGAAGCTTTCTTT
TRBV30	TRBD2	17	TRBJ2-7	.	CAWSHSTSGRAVDEQYF	TGTGCCTGGAGTCACTCGACTAGCGGGAGGGCCGTCGACGAGCAGTACTTC
TRBV29-1	.	16	TRBJ1-1	.	CSVELPNGAANTEAFF	TGCAGCGTTGAATTGCCCAATGGGGCAGCGAACACTGAAGCTTTCTTT
TRBV2	TRBD1	15	TRBJ1-2	.	CASSEADRANYGYTF	TGTGCCAGCAGTGAGGCGGACAGGGCTAACTATGGCTACACCTTC
TRBV2	.	13	TRBJ2-1	.	CASSELLHNEQFF	TGTGCCAGCAGTGAATTGTTGCACAATGAGCAGTTCTTC
TRBV29-1	.	9	TRBJ1-2	.	CSETYGYTF	TGCAGCGAGACCTATGGCTACACCTTC
TRBV27	.	12	TRBJ1-1	.	CASRRGGSEAFF	TGTGCCAGTCGGAGGGGTGGATCTGAAGCTTTCTTT
TRBV7-3	TRBD2	16	TRBJ2-1	.	CASSAELAGIYNEQFF	TGTGCCAGCAGCGCCGAGCTAGCGGGTATCTACAATGAGCAGTTCTTC
TRBV5-4	TRBD1	14	TRBJ1-1	.	CASSEGQAVAEAFF	TGTGCCAGCAGCGAGGGACAGGCGGTCGCTGAAGCTTTCTTT
TRBV4-3	.	14	TRBJ2-7	.	CASSQDLTGWEQYF	TGCGCCAGCAGCCAAGACCTGACAGGTTGGGAGCAGTACTTC
TRBV6-5	.	13	TRBJ1-1	.	CASSLHGGAEAFF	TGTGCCAGCAGCCTCCACGGCGGCGCTGAAGCTTTCTTT
TRBV25-1	.	12	TRBJ1-1	.	CASTSGGYRAFF	TGTGCCAGCACTTCTGGGGGTTATAGAGCTTTCTTT
TRBV10-3	.	14	TRBJ2-3	.	CAISSETPRDTQYF	TGTGCCATCAGTTCCGAAACCCCAAGGGATACGCAGTATTTT
TRBV4-1	TRBD1	15	TRBJ1-1	.	CASSPQTGVGTEAFF	TGCGCCAGCAGCCCTCAGACAGGGGTTGGAACTGAAGCTTTCTTT
TRBV4-1	.	17	TRBJ1-1	.	CASSQEAWDTINTEAFF	TGCGCCAGCAGCCAAGAAGCCTGGGACACAATCAACACTGAAGCTTTCTTT
TRBV6-5	.	14	TRBJ1-2	.	CASSYGGGGYGYTF	TGTGCCAGCAGTTACGGGGGAGGCGGCTATGGCTACACCTTC
TRBV28	.	15	TRBJ2-7	.	CASSLWGQGTYEQYF	TGTGCCAGCAGTTTATGGGGACAAGGAACTTACGAGCAGTACTTC
TRBV15	.	14	TRBJ2-7	.	CATSRKDSSYEQYF	TGTGCCACCAGCAGAAAAGACAGCTCCTACGAGCAGTACTTC
TRBV7-9	.	12	TRBJ2-7	.	CASSLEGREQYF	TGTGCCAGCAGCTTAGAGGGGCGCGAGCAGTACTTC
TRBV19	.	14	TRBJ1-1	.	CASSIVGGRTEAFF	TGTGCCAGTAGTATAGTAGGGGGAAGGACTGAAGCTTTCTTT
TRBV6-1	.	14	TRBJ2-1	.	CATELGGFYNEQFF	TGTGCCACCGAACTTGGGGGGTTTTACAATGAGCAGTTCTTC
TRBV9	.	17	TRBJ1-4	.	CASSVDEGGATNEKLFF	TGTGCCAGCAGCGTAGACGAGGGAGGAGCGACTAATGAAAAACTGTTTTTT
TRBV10-2	.	13	TRBJ1-1	.	CASRTEMNTEAFF	TGCGCCAGCAGGACAGAGATGAACACTGAAGCTTTCTTT
TRBV10-2	TRBD2	11	TRBJ2-3	once	CASSGEGRVYF	TGCGCCAGCAGTGGGGAGGGGAGAGTGTATTTT
TRBV5-8	.	10	TRBJ2-7	.	CASSLSEQYF	TGTGCCAGCAGCTTAAGCGAGCAGTACTTC
TRBV27	.	15	TRBJ1-3	.	CASSLSPGVGNTIYF	TGTGCCAGCAGTTTATCCCCAGGGGTCGGAAACACCATATATTTT
TRBV29-1	.	13	TRBJ1-2	.	CSVWAARNYGYTF	TGCAGCGTTTGGGCAGCGAGGAACTATGGCTACACCTTC